This T cell receptor (beta chain) stems from a study of graft-versus-host responses after intestinal transplantation. Study information: Recipients uniformly received anti-thymocyte globulin induction, followed by tacrolimus and steroids for around 3 years.

Note on this clone: Its matching antigen is unknown.

Here immunoSEQ multiplex PCR was the method, and the copy in TCRdb shows in-frame clones only, minus some. The table lists fewer than 95,000 clones, 94% of them singletons. The CDR3 length is 13 residues. The germline V and J ends were trimmed by 5 bases and 4 bases, with 12 bases remaining between them. The germline V gene has CDR1 SGHRS and CDR2 YFSETQ. Source: unstimulated CD4+ T cells sorted from spleen or lymph node cells, taken before transplant. V usage is TRBV5-1 and J usage is TRBJ2-5, with D possibly being TRBD1 or TRBD2 (6 bases each). The receptor's source is a human donor who was the organ donor for an intestinal transplant. This CDR3 is CASSLGGLETQYF. In DNA form, the CDR3 reads TGCGCCAGCAGTCTCGGGGGCCTAGAGACCCAGTACTTC. Based on the CDR3 plus reference TRBV5-1 and TRBJ2-5, the full variable domain is KAGVTQTPRYLIKTRGQQVTLSCSPISGHRSVSWYQQTPGQGLQFLFEYFSETQRNKGNFPGRFSGRQFSNSRSEMNVSTLELGDSALYLCASSLGGLETQYFGPGTRLLVL.